This T cell receptor beta chain was sequenced in a study of blood T cell repertoires in COVID-19. Turning to the study itself: From the United States, Italy and Spain came samples of acute and convalescent COVID-19. Sources were T cells, B-cell-depleted T cells, or PBMCs; the material itself was cDNA or gDNA.

Per the study methods: The assay estimated nucleated cells by amplifying reference gene primers. Using immunoSEQ multiplex PCR, the repertoire was profiled, and TCRdb retains in-frame clones only, with some absent. V and J calls and clone size are copied from that table; D and trimming were computed from the DNA. The sample includes 150,000 to 170,000 clones, 70% to 85% seen only once; the top ten take roughly 0.62%. This CDR3 comprises 14 residues. Per germline, CDR1 LNHDA and CDR2 SQIVND (reference sequence). The ends lost 6 bases at V and 6 bases at J; junction bases unmatched: 10. The sequenced sample consisted of peripheral blood. The receptor's source is a man aged 60 to 75 with COVID-19, enrolled during active disease. The gene calls are TRBV19 and TRBJ2-7; 8 bases are shared with TRBD2. CDR3 bases: TGTGCCAGTAGGCCCGGGACTAGATTTAGCGAGCAGTACTTC. It yields the protein CASRPGTRFSEQYF.